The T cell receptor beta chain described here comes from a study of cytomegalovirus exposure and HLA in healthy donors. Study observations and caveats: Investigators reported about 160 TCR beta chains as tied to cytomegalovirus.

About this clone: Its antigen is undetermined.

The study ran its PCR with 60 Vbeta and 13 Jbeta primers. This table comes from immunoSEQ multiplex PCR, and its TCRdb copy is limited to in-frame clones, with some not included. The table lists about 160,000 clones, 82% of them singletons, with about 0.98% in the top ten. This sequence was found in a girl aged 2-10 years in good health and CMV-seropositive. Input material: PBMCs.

The CDR3 loop reads CASSLTGLNTDTQYF. CDR3 DNA sequence: TGTGCCAGCAGCTTAACGGGACTCAACACAGATACGCAGTATTTT. The chain is built from TRBV11-2 and TRBJ2-3; TRBD2 is a possible D gene (6 bases). Germline CDR1 is SGHAT and CDR2 is FQNNGV. The CDR3 is made up of 15 amino acids. V was shortened by 2 bases and J by 2 bases, with 11 bases between the two germline ends.